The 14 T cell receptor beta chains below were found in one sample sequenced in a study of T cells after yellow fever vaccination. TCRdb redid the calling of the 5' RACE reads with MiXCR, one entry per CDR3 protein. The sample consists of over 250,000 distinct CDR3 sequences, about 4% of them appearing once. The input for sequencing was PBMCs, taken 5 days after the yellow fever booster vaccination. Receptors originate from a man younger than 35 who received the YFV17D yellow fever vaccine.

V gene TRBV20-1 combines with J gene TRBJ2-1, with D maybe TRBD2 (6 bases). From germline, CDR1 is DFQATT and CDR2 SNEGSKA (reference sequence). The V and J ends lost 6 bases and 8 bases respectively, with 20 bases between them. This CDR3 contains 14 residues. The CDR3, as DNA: TGCAGTGCCCCTCCACCGGGACTGGCGTATGAGCAGTTCTTC. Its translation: CSAPPPGLAYEQFF.

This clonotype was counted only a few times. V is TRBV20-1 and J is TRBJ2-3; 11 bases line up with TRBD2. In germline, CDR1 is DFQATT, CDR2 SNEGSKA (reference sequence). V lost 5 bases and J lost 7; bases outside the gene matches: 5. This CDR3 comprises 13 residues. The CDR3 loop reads CSAQTSGVYTQYF. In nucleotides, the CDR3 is TGCAGTGCTCAGACTAGCGGGGTTTATACGCAGTATTTT.

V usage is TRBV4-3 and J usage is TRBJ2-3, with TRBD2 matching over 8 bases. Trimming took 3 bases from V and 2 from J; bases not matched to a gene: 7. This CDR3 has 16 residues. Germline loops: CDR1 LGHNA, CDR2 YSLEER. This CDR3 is CASSHLPTSDTDTQYF. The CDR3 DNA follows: TGCGCCAGCAGCCATCTCCCGACTAGCGACACAGATACGCAGTATTTT.

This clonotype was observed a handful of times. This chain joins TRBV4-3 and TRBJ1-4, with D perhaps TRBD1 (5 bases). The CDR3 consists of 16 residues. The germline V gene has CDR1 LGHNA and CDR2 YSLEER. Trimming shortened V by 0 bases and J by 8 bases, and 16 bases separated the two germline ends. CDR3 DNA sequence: TGCGCCAGCAGCCAAGATCTTTCGGGACTCGCCGAAAAACTGTTTTTT. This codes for CASSQDLSGLAEKLFF.

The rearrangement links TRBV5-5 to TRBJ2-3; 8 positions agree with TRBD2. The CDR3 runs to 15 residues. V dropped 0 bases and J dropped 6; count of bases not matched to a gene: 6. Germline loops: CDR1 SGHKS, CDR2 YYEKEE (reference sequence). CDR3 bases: TGTGCCAGCAGCTTGGCCGTAGCGGGGAGTGATACGCAGTATTTT. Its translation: CASSLAVAGSDTQYF. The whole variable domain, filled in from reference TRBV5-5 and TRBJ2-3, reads DAGVTQSPTHLIKTRGQQVTLRCSPISGHKSVSWYQQVLGQGPQFIFQYYEKEERGRGNFPDRFSARQFPNYSSELNVNALLLGDSALYLCASSLAVAGSDTQYFGPGTRLTVL.

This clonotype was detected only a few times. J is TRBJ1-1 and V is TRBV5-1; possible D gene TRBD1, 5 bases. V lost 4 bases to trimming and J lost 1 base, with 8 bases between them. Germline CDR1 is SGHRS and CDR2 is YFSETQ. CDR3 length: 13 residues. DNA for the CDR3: TGCGCCAGCAGCATGACAGAGAACACTGAAGCTTTCTTT. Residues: CASSMTENTEAFF. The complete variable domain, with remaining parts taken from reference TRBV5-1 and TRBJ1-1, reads KAGVTQTPRYLIKTRGQQVTLSCSPISGHRSVSWYQQTPGQGLQFLFEYFSETQRNKGNFPGRFSGRQFSNSRSEMNVSTLELGDSALYLCASSMTENTEAFFGQGTRLTVV.

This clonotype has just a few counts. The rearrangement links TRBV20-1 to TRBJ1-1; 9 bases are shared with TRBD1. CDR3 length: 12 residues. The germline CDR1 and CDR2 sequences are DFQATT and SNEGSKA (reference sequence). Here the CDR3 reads CCIPPGTGEAFF. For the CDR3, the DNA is TGCTGTATACCCCCCGGGACAGGGGAAGCTTTCTTT.

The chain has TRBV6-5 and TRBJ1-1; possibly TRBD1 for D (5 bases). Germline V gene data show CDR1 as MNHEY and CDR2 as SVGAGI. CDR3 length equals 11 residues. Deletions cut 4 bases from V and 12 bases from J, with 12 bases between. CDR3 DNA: TGTGCCAGCAGTTTCAGGGCAGCCACTTTCTTT. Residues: CASSFRAATFF.

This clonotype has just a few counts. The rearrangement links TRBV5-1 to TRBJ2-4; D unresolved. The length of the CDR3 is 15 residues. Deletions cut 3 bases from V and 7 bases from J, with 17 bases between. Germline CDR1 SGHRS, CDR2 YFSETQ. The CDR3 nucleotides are TGCGCCAGCAGCTGGACGTCCCAATCGGTCAACATTCAGTACTTC. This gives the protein CASSWTSQSVNIQYF. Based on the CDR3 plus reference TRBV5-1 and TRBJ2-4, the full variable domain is KAGVTQTPRYLIKTRGQQVTLSCSPISGHRSVSWYQQTPGQGLQFLFEYFSETQRNKGNFPGRFSGRQFSNSRSEMNVSTLELGDSALYLCASSWTSQSVNIQYFGAGTRLSVL.

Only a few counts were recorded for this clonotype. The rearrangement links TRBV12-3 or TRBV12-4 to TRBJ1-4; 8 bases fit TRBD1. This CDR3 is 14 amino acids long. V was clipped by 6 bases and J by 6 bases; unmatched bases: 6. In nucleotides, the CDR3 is TGTGCCAGCAGAGCCGGGACAGGCGATGAAAAACTGTTTTTT. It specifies CASRAGTGDEKLFF.

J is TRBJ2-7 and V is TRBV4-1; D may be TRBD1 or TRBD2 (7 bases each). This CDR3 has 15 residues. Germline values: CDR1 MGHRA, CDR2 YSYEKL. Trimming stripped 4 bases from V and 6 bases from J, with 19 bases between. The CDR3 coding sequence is TGCGCCAGCAGCCCATACCCGACAGGGAGGGGCGAGCAGTACTTC. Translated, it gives CASSPYPTGRGEQYF.

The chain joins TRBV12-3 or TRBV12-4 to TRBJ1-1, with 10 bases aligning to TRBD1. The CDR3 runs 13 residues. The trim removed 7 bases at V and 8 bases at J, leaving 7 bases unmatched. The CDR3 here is CASTGTGVSEAFF. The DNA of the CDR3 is TGTGCCAGCACCGGGACAGGGGTCTCCGAAGCTTTCTTT.

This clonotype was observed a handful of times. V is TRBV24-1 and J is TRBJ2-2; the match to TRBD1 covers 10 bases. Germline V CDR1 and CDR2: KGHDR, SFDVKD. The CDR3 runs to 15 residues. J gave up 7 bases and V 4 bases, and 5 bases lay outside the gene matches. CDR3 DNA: TGTGCCACCAGTGACCCGGGACAGGGGCTCGGGGAGCTGTTTTTT. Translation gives CATSDPGQGLGELFF.

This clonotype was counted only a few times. The CDR3: CASTTGQGLRTRELFF. DNA for the CDR3: TGTGCCAGTACCACGGGACAGGGACTTCGAACCCGGGAGCTGTTTTTT. The chain has TRBV19 and TRBJ2-2; TRBD1 matches at 9 bases. J was trimmed by 9 bases and V by 7 bases; bases with no gene match: 15. Per the germline V gene, CDR1 is LNHDA and CDR2 is SQIVND (reference sequence). The CDR3 has 16 residues.